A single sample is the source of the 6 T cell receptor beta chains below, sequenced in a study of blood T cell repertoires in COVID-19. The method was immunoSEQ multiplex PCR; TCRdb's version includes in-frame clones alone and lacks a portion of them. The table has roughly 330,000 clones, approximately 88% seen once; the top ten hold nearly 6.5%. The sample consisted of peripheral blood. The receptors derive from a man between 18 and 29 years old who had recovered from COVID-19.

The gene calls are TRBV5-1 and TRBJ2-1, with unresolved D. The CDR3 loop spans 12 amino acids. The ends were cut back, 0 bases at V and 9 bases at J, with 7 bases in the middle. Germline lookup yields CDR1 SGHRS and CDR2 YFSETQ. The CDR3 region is CASSLGGSEQFF. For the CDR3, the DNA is TGCGCCAGCAGCTTGGGCGGTAGTGAGCAGTTCTTC. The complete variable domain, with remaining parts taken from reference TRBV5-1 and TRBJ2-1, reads KAGVTQTPRYLIKTRGQQVTLSCSPISGHRSVSWYQQTPGQGLQFLFEYFSETQRNKGNFPGRFSGRQFSNSRSEMNVSTLELGDSALYLCASSLGGSEQFFGPGTRLTVL.

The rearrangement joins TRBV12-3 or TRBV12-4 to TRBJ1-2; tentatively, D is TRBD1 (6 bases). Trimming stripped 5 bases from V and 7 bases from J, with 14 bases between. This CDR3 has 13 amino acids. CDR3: CASSQGPRRGYTF. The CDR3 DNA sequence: TGTGCCAGCAGTCAGGGGCCCCGGCGTGGCTACACCTTC.

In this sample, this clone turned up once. The CDR3 spells CAWRGLAAYNEQFF. As DNA, the CDR3 is TGTGCCTGGAGGGGCCTAGCCGCCTACAATGAGCAGTTCTTC. V is TRBV30 and J is TRBJ2-1; D may be TRBD2 (5 bases). Germline lookup yields CDR1 GTSNPN and CDR2 SVGIG (reference sequence). The V end was cut by 3 bases, the J end by 2 bases, with 11 bases between. The CDR3 spans 14 residues.

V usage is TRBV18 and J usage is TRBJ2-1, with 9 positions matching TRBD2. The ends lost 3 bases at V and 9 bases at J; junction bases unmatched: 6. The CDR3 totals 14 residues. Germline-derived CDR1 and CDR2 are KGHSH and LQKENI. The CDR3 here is CASSPPGLAGEQFF. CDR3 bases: TGTGCCAGCTCACCCCCGGGACTAGCCGGTGAGCAGTTCTTC.

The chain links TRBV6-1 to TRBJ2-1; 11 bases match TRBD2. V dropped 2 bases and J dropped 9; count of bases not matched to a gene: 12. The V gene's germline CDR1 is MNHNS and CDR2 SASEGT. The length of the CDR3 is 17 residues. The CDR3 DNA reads TGTGCCAGCAGTGAACATAGCGGGAGGGCCCAGTACGGTGAGCAGTTCTTC. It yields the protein CASSEHSGRAQYGEQFF.

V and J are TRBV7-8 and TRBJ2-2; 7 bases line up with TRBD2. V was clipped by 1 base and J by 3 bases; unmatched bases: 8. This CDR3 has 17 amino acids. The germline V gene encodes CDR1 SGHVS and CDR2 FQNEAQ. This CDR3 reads CASSLVRRELDTGELFF. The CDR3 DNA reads TGTGCCAGCAGCTTAGTAAGGCGGGAGTTGGACACCGGGGAGCTGTTTTTT.